The next 24 T cell receptor beta chains were all read from a single sample in a study of blood T cells in healthy people across ages. A sample-barcoded 5' primer and a J-beta primer mix were used in a second PCR of about 7 to 12 cycles. TCRdb fed the 5' RACE reads into MiXCR, producing one record per CDR3 protein. The sample shows about 1.6 million distinct CDR3 sequences, 34% of them seen only once. Material for sequencing was blood. The receptors here all came from a woman aged 25-40 years in good health.

The chain couples TRBV6-5 to TRBJ1-6; TRBD1 aligns across 8 bases. The J segment lost 7 bases and the V segment lost 2 bases, leaving 4 bases of the junction unmatched. The CDR3 has 15 amino acids. The germline V gene encodes CDR1 MNHEY and CDR2 SVGAGI. The DNA for the CDR3 is TGTGCCAGCAGTTACGGGACAGGTGTAAATTCACCCCTCCACTTT. The encoded protein is CASSYGTGVNSPLHF.

Note on this clonotype: A read error may be the cause here, since a much bigger clone is one base away. This chain connects TRBV5-1 to TRBJ2-5; maybe TRBD1 (6 bases). The V end lost 0 bases, the J end lost 13 bases, and 19 bases lay between the germline ends. CDR3 length: 14 amino acids. Germline V lookup: CDR1 SGHRS, CDR2 YFSETQ. CDR3 nucleotide sequence: TGCGCCAGCAGCTTGGGCCTAGGGGGATACGAGCGGTACTTC. It is translated as CASSLGLGGYERYF.

V and J are TRBV6-1 and TRBJ2-3; 11 positions match TRBD2. The CDR3 totals 17 residues. Germline V gene lookup returns CDR1 MNHNS and CDR2 SASEGT. V lost 2 bases, J lost 2 bases, and 6 bases stayed unmatched. The CDR3 DNA reads TGTGCCAGCAGTGAATGGCTAGCGGGGGGATTCACAGATACGCAGTATTTT. Encoded protein: CASSEWLAGGFTDTQYF.

This chain joins TRBV7-9 and TRBJ1-2, with a weak D call TRBD1 (5 bases). The CDR3 covers 12 residues. Germline CDR1 is SEHNR and CDR2 is FQNEAQ (reference sequence). V lost 3 bases and J 7 bases, leaving 9 bases between the germline ends. The CDR3 reads CASSLTQGGYTF. Written as DNA, the CDR3 is TGTGCCAGCAGCTTGACCCAGGGTGGCTACACCTTC.

The genes are TRBV27 and TRBJ2-5, with 11 bases that match TRBD2. Judging by the DNA end, TRBJ2-7 fits better; the J call may be wrong. The CDR3 is 16 residues long. The germline CDR1 and CDR2 sequences are MNHEY and SMNVEV (reference sequence). CDR3 protein: CASKLAGVSPTYEQYF. The DNA of the CDR3 is TGTGCCAGCAAACTAGCGGGAGTCTCCCCTACCTACGAGCAGTACTTC.

J is TRBJ2-1 and V is TRBV15; D is perhaps TRBD1 (6 bases). Germline CDR1 LNHNV, CDR2 YYDKDF (reference sequence). V gave up 5 bases and J gave up 14 bases, with 22 bases separating them. The length of the CDR3 is 14 residues. DNA of the CDR3: TGTGCCACCAGCGGCCGACAGGTAGGATCGAGAGAGTTCTTC. This codes for CATSGRQVGSREFF.

This clonotype was recorded many times. The gene calls are TRBV7-2 and TRBJ2-1, with a tentative D call TRBD2 (6 bases). This CDR3 contains 15 residues. Trimming took off 6 bases at V and 0 bases at J, with 12 bases between the two ends. Germline CDR1 is SGHTA and CDR2 is FQGNSA. CDR3 coding DNA: TGTGCCAGCAGTAGGGACTTCAGCTCCTACAATGAGCAGTTCTTC. Protein product: CASSRDFSSYNEQFF.

This clonotype was counted many times. The J gene is TRBJ2-1, the V gene TRBV4-1; D perhaps matches TRBD2 (6 bases). The CDR3 has 16 residues. Germline V gene data show CDR1 as MGHRA and CDR2 as YSYEKL. The ends were cut back, 0 bases at V and 1 base at J, with 10 bases in the middle. The CDR3 bases are TGCGCCAGCAGCCAAGAGAGCGGGTTTTCCTACAATGAGCAGTTCTTC. This gives the protein CASSQESGFSYNEQFF.

The chain employs TRBV20-1 and TRBJ1-2; D is possibly TRBD1 (5 bases). Germline V gene sequence: CDR1 DFQATT, CDR2 SNEGSKA (reference sequence). The V end lost 5 bases, the J end lost 2 bases, and 18 bases lay between the germline ends. The CDR3 has 15 residues. CDR3 sequence reads: CSASPGRKINYGYTF. CDR3 coding DNA: TGCAGTGCTTCTCCGGGACGGAAAATCAACTATGGCTACACCTTC.

V is TRBV29-1 and J is TRBJ2-1; D is undetermined. The CDR3 sequence is 12 residues long. The V gene lost 6 bases and the J gene lost 3 bases, with 9 bases spanning the gap. The germline CDR1 and CDR2 sequences are SQVTM and ANQGSEA. CDR3 loop: CSVGMVYNEQFF. DNA for the CDR3: TGCAGCGTCGGAATGGTCTACAATGAGCAGTTCTTC.

The chain joins TRBV7-2 to TRBJ1-2; D call uncertain. Germline lookup yields CDR1 SGHTA and CDR2 FQGNSA. The germline V and J ends were trimmed by 1 base and 8 bases, with 17 bases remaining between them. This CDR3 is built from 15 residues. This CDR3 reads CASSLVGGGRGGYTF. CDR3 DNA sequence: TGTGCCAGCAGCTTAGTAGGCGGCGGGCGGGGAGGCTACACCTTC.

In this sample, this clonotype turned up a few times. This chain uses TRBV29-1 with TRBJ2-3, with D uncertain. Trimming cost V 2 bases and J 2 bases, with 8 bases left between them. This CDR3 is built from 13 residues. The germline V gene has CDR1 SQVTM and CDR2 ANQGSEA. The CDR3 DNA follows: TGCAGCGTTGAACTCGGTGTCACAGATACGCAGTATTTT. This sequence encodes CSVELGVTDTQYF.

CDR3 nucleotide sequence: TGCAGTGCTAGAGATAAGGAGAGACCATGGGAGCAGTACTTC. This gives the protein CSARDKERPWEQYF. J is TRBJ2-7 and V is TRBV20-1, with unresolved D. The ends were cut back, 0 bases at V and 7 bases at J, with 16 bases in the middle. The length of the CDR3 is 14 residues. Germline CDR1 and CDR2: DFQATT and SNEGSKA (reference sequence).

The gene calls are TRBV20-1 and TRBJ2-5; D may be TRBD1 (6 bases). The ends were cut back, 3 bases at V and 4 bases at J, with 15 bases in the middle. The CDR3 contains 14 residues. Germline CDR1 DFQATT, CDR2 SNEGSKA (reference sequence). CDR3 region: CSASMSGRGETQYF. DNA for the CDR3: TGCAGTGCTAGTATGTCGGGCAGGGGAGAGACCCAGTACTTC.

On this clonotype itself: Mismatch with germline at one junction end may stem from a read error. V gene TRBV9 combines with J gene TRBJ2-1; 8 bases align to TRBD1. This CDR3 spans 14 amino acids. CDR1 is SGDLS, CDR2 YYNGEE, per germline. DNA for the CDR3: TGTGCCAGCAGCAAAGACAGGGGATACAGTGAGCAGTTCTTC. Protein product: CASSKDRGYSEQFF. Complete variable domain (other parts from reference TRBV9 and TRBJ2-1): DSGVTQTPKHLITATGQRVTLRCSPRSGDLSVYWYQQSLDQGLQFLIQYYNGEERAKGNILERFSAQQFPDLHSELNLSSLELGDSALYFCASSKDRGYSEQFFGPGTRLTVL.

The J gene is TRBJ2-1, the V gene TRBV6-6; 7 bases are a match to TRBD1. The junction had 8 bases not matched to a gene; V was cut back by 6 bases and J by 0 bases. The germline V gene encodes CDR1 MNHNY and CDR2 SVGAGI (reference sequence). The CDR3 covers 16 residues. The CDR3 sequence is CASSRVRDSSYNEQFF. The DNA of the CDR3 is TGTGCCAGCAGCCGAGTTAGGGACAGCTCCTACAATGAGCAGTTCTTC.

This clonotype came up many times. This sequence joins TRBV20-1 and TRBJ2-1; D is undetermined. Germline-derived CDR1 and CDR2 are DFQATT and SNEGSKA (reference sequence). This CDR3 is built from 9 residues. V gave up 4 bases and J gave up 10 bases, with 5 bases separating them. The DNA of the CDR3 is TGCAGTGCTACAAGAGAGCAGTTCTTC. As protein: CSATREQFF.

This clonotype was counted a few times. This CDR3 reads CASITEPAGERRETQYF. The CDR3 DNA sequence: TGTGCCAGCATAACTGAACCTGCGGGGGAGAGGAGAGAGACCCAGTACTTC. V usage is TRBV14 and J usage is TRBJ2-5, with TRBD2 matching over 7 bases. This CDR3 spans 17 amino acids. Trimming took 7 bases from V and 4 from J; bases not matched to a gene: 18. The germline V gene encodes CDR1 SGHDN and CDR2 FVKESK.

This clonotype was counted only a few times. The chain is built from TRBV11-2 and TRBJ1-2; TRBD1 is a possible D gene (6 bases). V shed 2 bases and J shed 8 bases, with 18 bases lying between them. This CDR3 is built from 15 residues. Germline V gene data show CDR1 as SGHAT and CDR2 as FQNNGV. The CDR3 spells CASSLPRTALSGYTF. The CDR3 DNA sequence: TGTGCCAGCAGCTTACCACGGACAGCCCTATCGGGCTACACCTTC.

The table lists this clonotype with a few counts. The chain has TRBV10-2 and TRBJ2-1, with D hard to call. The CDR3 totals 17 residues. CDR1 WSHSY and CDR2 SAAADI come from the germline V gene. Trimming took 3 bases from V and 7 from J, leaving 22 bases between them. The CDR3: CASSEPPPGRVGNEQFF. CDR3 DNA: TGCGCCAGCAGTGAACCCCCTCCCGGTAGGGTGGGGAATGAGCAGTTCTTC.

The gene calls are TRBV11-2 and TRBJ2-3; possibly TRBD1 for D (6 bases). This CDR3 has 18 residues. With 4 bases removed from V and 0 bases from J, the gap between germline ends came to 20 bases. Germline assignment: CDR1 SGHAT and CDR2 FQNNGV. DNA for the CDR3: TGTGCCAGCAGCTCAACCCCTGGGGGCTCTTCTAGCACAGATACGCAGTATTTT. Amino acid sequence: CASSSTPGGSSSTDTQYF.

Note on this clonotype: Given the absence of the conserved phenylalanine or tryptophan at the CDR3 end, a read error is likely. The V and J genes are TRBV4-2 and TRBJ1-2, with 9 nucleotides matching TRBD1. There are 15 residues in the CDR3. V shed 4 bases, J shed 3 bases, and the junction held 6 bases outside the gene matches. Germline CDR1 is LGHNA and CDR2 is YNFKEQ. CDR3 sequence reads: CASSRRTGADYGYTC. The DNA of the CDR3 is TGTGCCAGCAGCCGAAGGACAGGGGCCGACTATGGCTACACCTGC.

This clonotype was counted ten times or more. This sequence joins TRBV29-1 and TRBJ2-3; D perhaps matches TRBD2 (6 bases). This CDR3 is 13 amino acids long. The germline V and J ends were trimmed by 4 bases and 1 base, with 9 bases remaining between them. Germline CDR1 is SQVTM and CDR2 is ANQGSEA. The CDR3 protein is CSVVPGGTDTQYF. In DNA, the CDR3 is TGCAGCGTTGTTCCGGGGGGCACAGATACGCAGTATTTT.

The sample holds a few counts of this clonotype. The chain links TRBV20-1 to TRBJ1-5; D uncertain. Per germline, CDR1 DFQATT and CDR2 SNEGSKA (reference sequence). Trimming cost V 2 bases and J 4 bases, with 9 bases left between them. The CDR3 sequence is 13 residues long. DNA of the CDR3: TGCAGTGCTAGATCTCGGGATAATCAGCCCCAGCATTTT. Translating it yields CSARSRDNQPQHF.